This T cell receptor beta chain was recorded in a study of blood T cell repertoires in COVID-19. Study context: From the United States, Italy and Spain came samples of acute and convalescent COVID-19. T cells, B-cell-depleted T cells, or PBMCs provided the cDNA or gDNA that served as material.

Germline values: CDR1 MNHEY, CDR2 SVGAGI. The CDR3 spans 15 residues. Trimming left V 6 bases short and J 0 bases short, with 12 bases between. This clone showed up just a few times. Only in-frame clones appear in the TCRdb table, and some are missing; sequencing was by immunoSEQ multiplex PCR. The sample shows around 350,000 clones, around 86% of them seen only once. The chain employs TRBV6-5 and TRBJ1-3; a possible D gene is TRBD1 (5 bases). Sequencing was done on a sample of peripheral blood. This receptor was obtained from a human donor in a cohort sampled during active COVID-19. The CDR3 sequence is CASRSDINSGNTIYF. In DNA, the CDR3 is TGTGCCAGCAGATCGGACATAAACTCTGGAAACACCATATATTTT.